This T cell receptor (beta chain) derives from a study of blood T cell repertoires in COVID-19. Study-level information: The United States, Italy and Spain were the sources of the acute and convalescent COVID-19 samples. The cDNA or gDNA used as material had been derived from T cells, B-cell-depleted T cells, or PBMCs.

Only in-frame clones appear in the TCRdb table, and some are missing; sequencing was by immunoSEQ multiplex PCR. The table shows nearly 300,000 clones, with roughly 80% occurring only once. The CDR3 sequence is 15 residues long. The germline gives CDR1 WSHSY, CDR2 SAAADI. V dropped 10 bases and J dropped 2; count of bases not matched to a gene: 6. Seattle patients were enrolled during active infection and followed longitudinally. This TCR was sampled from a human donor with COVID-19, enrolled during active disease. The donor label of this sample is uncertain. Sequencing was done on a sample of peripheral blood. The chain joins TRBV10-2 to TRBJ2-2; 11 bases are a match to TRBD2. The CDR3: CATSTSGINTGELFF. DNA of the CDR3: TGCGCCACTTCGACTAGCGGGATTAACACCGGGGAGCTGTTTTTT.